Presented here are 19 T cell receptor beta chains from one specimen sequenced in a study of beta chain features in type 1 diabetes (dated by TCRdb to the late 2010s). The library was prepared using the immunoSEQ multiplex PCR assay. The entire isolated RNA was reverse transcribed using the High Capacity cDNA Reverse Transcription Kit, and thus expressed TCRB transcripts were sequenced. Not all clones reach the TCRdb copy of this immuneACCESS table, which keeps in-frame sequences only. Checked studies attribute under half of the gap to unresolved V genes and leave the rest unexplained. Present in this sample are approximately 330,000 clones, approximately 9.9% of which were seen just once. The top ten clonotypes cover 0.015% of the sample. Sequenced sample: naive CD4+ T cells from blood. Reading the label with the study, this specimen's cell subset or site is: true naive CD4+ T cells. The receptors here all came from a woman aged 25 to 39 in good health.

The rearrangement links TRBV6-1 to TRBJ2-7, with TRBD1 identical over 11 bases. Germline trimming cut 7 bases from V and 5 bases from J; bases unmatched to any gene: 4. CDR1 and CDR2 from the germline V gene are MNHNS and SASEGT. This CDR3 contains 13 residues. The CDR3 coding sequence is TGTGCCAGCATGACGGGACAGGGGGACGAGCAGTACTTC. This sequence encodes CASMTGQGDEQYF.

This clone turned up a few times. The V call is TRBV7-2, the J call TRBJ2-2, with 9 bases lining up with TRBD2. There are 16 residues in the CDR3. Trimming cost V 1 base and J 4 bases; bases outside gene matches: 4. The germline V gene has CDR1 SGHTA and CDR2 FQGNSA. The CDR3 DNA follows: TGTGCCAGCAGCTTAGTTAGCGGGGGCTTCACCGGGGAGCTGTTTTTT. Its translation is CASSLVSGGFTGELFF.

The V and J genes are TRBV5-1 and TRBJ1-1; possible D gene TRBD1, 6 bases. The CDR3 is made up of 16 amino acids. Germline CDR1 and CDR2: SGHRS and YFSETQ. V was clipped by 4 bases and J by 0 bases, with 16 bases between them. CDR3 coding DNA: TGCGCCAGCAGCCCGAGGTTGGACAGAATGAACACTGAAGCTTTCTTT. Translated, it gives CASSPRLDRMNTEAFF.

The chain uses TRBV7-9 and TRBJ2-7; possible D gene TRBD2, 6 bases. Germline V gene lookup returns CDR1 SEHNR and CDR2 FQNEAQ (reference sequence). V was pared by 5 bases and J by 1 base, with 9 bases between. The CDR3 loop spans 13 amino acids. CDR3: CASSTGGSYEQYF. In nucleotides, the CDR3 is TGTGCCAGCAGCACAGGAGGGTCCTACGAGCAGTACTTC.

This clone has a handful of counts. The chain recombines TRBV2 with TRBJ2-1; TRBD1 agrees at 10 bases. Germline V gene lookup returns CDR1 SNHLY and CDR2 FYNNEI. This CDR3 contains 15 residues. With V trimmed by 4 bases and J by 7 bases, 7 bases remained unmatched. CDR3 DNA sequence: TGTGCCAGCAGTGCGACAGGGGGCGTTAAGAATGAGCAGTTCTTC. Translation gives CASSATGGVKNEQFF. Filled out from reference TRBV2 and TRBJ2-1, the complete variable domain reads EPEVTQTPSHQVTQMGQEVILRCVPISNHLYFYWYRQILGQKVEFLVSFYNNEISEKSEIFDDQFSVERPDGSNFTLKIRSTKLEDSAMYFCASSATGGVKNEQFFGPGTRLTVL.

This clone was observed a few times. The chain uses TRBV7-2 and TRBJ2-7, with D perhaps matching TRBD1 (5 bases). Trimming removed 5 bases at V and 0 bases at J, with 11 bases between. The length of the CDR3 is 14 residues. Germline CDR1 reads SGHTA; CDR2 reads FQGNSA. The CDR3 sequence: CASSLQEFSYEQYF. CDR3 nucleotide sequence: TGTGCCAGCAGCCTACAGGAATTCTCCTACGAGCAGTACTTC.

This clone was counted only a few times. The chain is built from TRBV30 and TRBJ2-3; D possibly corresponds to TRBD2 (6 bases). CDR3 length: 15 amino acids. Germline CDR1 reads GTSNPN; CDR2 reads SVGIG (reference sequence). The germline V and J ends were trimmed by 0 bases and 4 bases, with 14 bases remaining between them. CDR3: CAWSVRDGSADTQYF. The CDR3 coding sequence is TGTGCCTGGAGTGTACGTGACGGGAGTGCAGATACGCAGTATTTT.

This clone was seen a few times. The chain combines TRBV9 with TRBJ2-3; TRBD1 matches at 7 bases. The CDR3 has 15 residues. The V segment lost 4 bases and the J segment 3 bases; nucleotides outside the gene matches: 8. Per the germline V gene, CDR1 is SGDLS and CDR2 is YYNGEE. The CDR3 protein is CASSLGQVGTDTQYF. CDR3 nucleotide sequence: TGTGCCAGCAGCCTTGGACAGGTGGGGACAGATACGCAGTATTTT. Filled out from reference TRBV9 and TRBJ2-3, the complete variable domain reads DSGVTQTPKHLITATGQRVTLRCSPRSGDLSVYWYQQSLDQGLQFLIQYYNGEERAKGNILERFSAQQFPDLHSELNLSSLELGDSALYFCASSLGQVGTDTQYFGPGTRLTVL.

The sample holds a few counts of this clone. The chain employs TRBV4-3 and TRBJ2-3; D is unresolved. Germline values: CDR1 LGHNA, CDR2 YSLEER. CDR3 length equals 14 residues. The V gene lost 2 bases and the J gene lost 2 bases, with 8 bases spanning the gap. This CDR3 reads CASSQLSPTDTQYF. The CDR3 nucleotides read TGCGCCAGCAGCCAACTTAGCCCCACAGATACGCAGTATTTT.

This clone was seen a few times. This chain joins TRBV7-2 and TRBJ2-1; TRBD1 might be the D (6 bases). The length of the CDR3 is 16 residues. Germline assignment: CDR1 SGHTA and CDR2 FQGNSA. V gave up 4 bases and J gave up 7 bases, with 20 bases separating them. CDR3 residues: CASSSKTRRGSNEQFF. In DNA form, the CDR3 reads TGTGCCAGCAGCTCCAAAACTAGAAGGGGGAGTAATGAGCAGTTCTTC. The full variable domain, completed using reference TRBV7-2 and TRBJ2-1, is GAGVSQSPSNKVTEKGKDVELRCDPISGHTALYWYRQSLGQGLEFLIYFQGNSAPDKSGLPSDRFSAERTGGSVSTLTIQRTQQEDSAVYLCASSSKTRRGSNEQFFGPGTRLTVL.

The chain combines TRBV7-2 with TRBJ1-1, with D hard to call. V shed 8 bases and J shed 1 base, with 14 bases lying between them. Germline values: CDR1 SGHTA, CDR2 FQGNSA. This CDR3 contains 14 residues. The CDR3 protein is CASQQQLSNTEAFF. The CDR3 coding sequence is TGTGCCAGCCAACAGCAGCTATCGAACACTGAAGCTTTCTTT. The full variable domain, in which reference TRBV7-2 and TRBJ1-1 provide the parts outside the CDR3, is GAGVSQSPSNKVTEKGKDVELRCDPISGHTALYWYRQSLGQGLEFLIYFQGNSAPDKSGLPSDRFSAERTGGSVSTLTIQRTQQEDSAVYLCASQQQLSNTEAFFGQGTRLTVV.

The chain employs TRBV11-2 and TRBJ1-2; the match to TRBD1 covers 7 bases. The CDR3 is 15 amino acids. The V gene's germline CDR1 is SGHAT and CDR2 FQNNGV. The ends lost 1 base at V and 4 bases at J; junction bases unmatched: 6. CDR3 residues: CASSLGRQGGYGYTF. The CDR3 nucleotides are TGTGCCAGCAGCTTAGGACGACAGGGCGGCTATGGCTACACCTTC.

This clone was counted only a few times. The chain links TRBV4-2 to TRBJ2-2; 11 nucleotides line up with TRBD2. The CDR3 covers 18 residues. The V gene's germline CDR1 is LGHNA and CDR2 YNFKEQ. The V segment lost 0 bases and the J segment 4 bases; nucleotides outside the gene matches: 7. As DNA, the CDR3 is TGTGCCAGCAGCCAAGATACTAGCGGGAGTTGGTCCACCGGGGAGCTGTTTTTT. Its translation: CASSQDTSGSWSTGELFF.

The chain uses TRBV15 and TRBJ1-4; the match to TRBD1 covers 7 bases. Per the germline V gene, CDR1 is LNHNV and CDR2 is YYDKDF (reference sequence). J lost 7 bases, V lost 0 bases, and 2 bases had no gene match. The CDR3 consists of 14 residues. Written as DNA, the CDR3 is TGTGCCACCAGCAGAGAGACAGGGCCTGAAAAACTGTTTTTT. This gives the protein CATSRETGPEKLFF.

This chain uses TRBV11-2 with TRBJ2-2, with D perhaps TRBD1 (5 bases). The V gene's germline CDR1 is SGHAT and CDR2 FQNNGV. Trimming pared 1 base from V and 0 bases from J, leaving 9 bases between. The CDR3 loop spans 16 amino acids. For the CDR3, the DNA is TGTGCCAGCAGCTTAGGGACGGACACGAACACCGGGGAGCTGTTTTTT. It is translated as CASSLGTDTNTGELFF.

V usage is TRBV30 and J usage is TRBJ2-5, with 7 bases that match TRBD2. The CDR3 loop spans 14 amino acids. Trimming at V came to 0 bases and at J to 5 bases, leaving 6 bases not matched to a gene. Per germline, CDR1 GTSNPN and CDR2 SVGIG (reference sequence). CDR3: CAWSVGRAKETQYF. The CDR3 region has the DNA TGTGCCTGGAGTGTAGGGAGGGCAAAGGAGACCCAGTACTTC.

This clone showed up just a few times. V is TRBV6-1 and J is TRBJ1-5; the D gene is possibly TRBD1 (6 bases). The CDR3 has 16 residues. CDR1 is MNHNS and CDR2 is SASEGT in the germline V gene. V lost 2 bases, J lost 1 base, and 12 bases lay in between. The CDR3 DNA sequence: TGTGCCAGCAGTGAACAGGGGCGCGTGAGCAATCAGCCCCAGCATTTT. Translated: CASSEQGRVSNQPQHF.

Here the CDR3 reads CSVEGLRQETQYF. The CDR3, as DNA: TGCAGCGTTGAGGGACTGAGACAAGAGACCCAGTACTTC. The V and J genes are TRBV29-1 and TRBJ2-5; D might be TRBD2 (6 bases). The ends were cut back, 3 bases at V and 2 bases at J, with 10 bases in the middle. The CDR3 contains 13 residues. Per the germline V gene, CDR1 is SQVTM and CDR2 is ANQGSEA. The whole variable domain, filled in from reference TRBV29-1 and TRBJ2-5, reads SAVISQKPSRDICQRGTSLTIQCQVDSQVTMMFWYRQQPGQSLTLIATANQGSEATYESGFVIDKFPISRPNLTFSTLTVSNMSPEDSSIYLCSVEGLRQETQYFGPGTRLLVL.

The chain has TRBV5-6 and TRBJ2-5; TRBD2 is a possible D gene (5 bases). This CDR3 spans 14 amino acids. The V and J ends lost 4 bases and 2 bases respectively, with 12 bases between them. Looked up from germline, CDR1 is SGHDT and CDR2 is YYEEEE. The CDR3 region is CASSRPGSQETQYF. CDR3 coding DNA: TGTGCCAGCAGCCGACCGGGGAGTCAAGAGACCCAGTACTTC.